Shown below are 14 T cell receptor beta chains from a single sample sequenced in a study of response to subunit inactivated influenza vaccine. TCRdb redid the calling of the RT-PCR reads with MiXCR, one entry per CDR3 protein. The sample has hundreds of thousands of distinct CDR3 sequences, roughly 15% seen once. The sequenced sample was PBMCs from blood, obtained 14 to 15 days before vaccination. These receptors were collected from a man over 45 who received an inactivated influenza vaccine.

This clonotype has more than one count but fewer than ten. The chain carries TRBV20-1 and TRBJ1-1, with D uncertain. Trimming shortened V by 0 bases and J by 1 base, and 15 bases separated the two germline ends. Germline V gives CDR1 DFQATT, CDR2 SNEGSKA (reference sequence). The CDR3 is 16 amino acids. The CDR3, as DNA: TGCAGTGCTAGAGATTTAAGGCCCCAAACGAACACTGAAGCTTTCTTT. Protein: CSARDLRPQTNTEAFF.

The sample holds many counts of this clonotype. CDR3 protein: CATSRDLALGNEQFF. CDR3 coding DNA: TGTGCCACCAGCAGAGATTTGGCCTTAGGAAATGAGCAGTTCTTC. The rearrangement joins TRBV15 to TRBJ2-1; D gene unclear. The V end lost 0 bases, the J end lost 7 bases, and 13 bases lay between the germline ends. The V gene's germline CDR1 is LNHNV and CDR2 YYDKDF (reference sequence). The CDR3 covers 15 residues.

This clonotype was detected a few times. The CDR3 DNA sequence: TGTGCCATCAGTGCGCGACGAGAACGCACAGATACGCAGTATTTT. This gives the protein CAISARRERTDTQYF. This chain uses TRBV10-3 with TRBJ2-3, with D unclear. Trimming removed 4 bases from V and 1 base from J, with 12 bases in between. Germline V gives CDR1 ENHRY, CDR2 SYGVKD. The CDR3 extends over 15 amino acids.

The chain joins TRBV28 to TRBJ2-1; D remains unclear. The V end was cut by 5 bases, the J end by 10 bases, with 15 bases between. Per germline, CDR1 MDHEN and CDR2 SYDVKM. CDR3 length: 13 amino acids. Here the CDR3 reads CASSPDESQEQFF. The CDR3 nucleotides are TGTGCCAGCAGTCCGGACGAATCTCAGGAGCAGTTCTTC.

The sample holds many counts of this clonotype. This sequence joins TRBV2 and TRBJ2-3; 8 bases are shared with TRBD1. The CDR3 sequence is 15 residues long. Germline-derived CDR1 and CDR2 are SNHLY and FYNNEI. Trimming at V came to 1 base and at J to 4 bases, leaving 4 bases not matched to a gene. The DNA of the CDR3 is TGTGCCAGCAGTGAAGGGGACAGGCCCTCAGATACGCAGTATTTT. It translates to CASSEGDRPSDTQYF.

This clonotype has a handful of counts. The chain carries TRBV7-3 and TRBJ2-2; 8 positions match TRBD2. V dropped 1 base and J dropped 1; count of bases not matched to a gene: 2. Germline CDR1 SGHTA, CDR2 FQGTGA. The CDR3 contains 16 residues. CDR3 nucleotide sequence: TGTGCCAGCAGCTTAAAGGCGGGAGGGAACACCGGGGAGCTGTTTTTT. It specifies CASSLKAGGNTGELFF.

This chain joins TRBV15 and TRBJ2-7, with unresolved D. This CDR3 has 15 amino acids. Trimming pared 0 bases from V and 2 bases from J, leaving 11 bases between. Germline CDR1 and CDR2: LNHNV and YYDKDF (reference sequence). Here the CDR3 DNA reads TGTGCCACCAGCAGAGACCCGACGGTCGCCTACGAGCAGTACTTC. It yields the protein CATSRDPTVAYEQYF.

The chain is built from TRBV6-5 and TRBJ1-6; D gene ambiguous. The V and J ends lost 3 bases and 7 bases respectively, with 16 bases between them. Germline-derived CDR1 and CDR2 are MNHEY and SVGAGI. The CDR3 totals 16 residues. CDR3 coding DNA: TGTGCCAGCAGTTATCTGGACCCTCGTAAGAATTCACCCCTCCACTTT. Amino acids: CASSYLDPRKNSPLHF.

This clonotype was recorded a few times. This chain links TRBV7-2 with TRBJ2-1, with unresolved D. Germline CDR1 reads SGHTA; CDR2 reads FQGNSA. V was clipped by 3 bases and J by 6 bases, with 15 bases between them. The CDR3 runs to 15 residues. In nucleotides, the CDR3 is TGTGCCAGCAGCTTCAGAAGACACCCCCCCAATGAGCAGTTCTTC. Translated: CASSFRRHPPNEQFF.

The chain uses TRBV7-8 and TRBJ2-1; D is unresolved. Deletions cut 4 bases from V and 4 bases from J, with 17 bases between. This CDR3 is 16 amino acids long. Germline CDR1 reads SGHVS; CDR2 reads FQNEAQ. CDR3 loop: CASSSRQDSRYNEQFF. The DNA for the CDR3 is TGTGCCAGCAGCTCTCGGCAGGATAGTCGTTACAATGAGCAGTTCTTC.

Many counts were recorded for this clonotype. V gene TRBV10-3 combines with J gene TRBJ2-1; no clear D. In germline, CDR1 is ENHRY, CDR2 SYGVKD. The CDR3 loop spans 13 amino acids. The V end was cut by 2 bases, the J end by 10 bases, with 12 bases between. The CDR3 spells CAISETQQAEQFF. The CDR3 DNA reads TGTGCCATCAGTGAGACACAGCAGGCCGAGCAGTTCTTC.

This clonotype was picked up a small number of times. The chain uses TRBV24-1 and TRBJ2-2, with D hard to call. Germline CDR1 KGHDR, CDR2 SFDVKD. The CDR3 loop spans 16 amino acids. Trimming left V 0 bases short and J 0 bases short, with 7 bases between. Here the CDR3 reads CATSDLTVANTGELFF. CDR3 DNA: TGTGCCACCAGTGATTTGACTGTCGCGAACACCGGGGAGCTGTTTTTT.

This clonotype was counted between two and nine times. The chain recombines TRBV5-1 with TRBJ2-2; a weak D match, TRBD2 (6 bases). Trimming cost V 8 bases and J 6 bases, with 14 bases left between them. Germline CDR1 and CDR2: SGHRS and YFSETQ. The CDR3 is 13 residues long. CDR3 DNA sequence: TGCGCCAGTCGGGACTCCCTGGCCGGGGAGCTGTTTTTT. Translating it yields CASRDSLAGELFF.

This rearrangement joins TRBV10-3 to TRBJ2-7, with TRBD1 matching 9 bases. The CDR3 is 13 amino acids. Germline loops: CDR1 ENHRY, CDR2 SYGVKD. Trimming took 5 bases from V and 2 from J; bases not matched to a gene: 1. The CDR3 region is CAISRDRAYEQYF. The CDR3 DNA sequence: TGTGCCATCAGTCGGGACAGGGCCTACGAGCAGTACTTC.